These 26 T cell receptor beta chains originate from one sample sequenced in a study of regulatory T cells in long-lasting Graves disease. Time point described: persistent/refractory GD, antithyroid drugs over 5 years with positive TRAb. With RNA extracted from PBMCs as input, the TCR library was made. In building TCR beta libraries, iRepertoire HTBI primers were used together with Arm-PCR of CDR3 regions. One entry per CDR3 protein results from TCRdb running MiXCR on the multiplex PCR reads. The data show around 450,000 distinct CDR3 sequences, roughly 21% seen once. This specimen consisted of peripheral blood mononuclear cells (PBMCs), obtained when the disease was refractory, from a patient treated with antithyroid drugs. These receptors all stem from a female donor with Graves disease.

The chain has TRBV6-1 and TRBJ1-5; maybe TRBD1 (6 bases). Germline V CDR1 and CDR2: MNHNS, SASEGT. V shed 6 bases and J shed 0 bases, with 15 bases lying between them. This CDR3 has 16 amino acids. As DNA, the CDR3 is TGTGCCAGCAGCCTCGGACAGCCCCATAGCAATCAGCCCCAGCATTTT. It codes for CASSLGQPHSNQPQHF.

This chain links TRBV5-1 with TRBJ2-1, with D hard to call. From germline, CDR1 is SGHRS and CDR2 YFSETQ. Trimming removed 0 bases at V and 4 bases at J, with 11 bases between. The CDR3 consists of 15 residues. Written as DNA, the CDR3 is TGCGCCAGCAGCTTGGGGAGTAATACTTACAATGAGCAGTTCTTC. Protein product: CASSLGSNTYNEQFF.

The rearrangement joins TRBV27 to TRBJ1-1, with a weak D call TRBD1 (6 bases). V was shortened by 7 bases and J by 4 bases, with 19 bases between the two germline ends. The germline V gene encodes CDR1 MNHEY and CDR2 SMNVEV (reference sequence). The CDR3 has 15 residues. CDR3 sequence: CASTPWGGSGTEAFF. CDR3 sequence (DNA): TGTGCCAGCACTCCCTGGGGGGGCTCTGGCACTGAAGCTTTCTTT.

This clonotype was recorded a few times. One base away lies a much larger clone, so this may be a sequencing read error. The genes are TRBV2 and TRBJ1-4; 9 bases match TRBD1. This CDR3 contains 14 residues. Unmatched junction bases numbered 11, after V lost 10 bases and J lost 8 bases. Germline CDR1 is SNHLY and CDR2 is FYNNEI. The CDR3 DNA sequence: TGTGCCAACAGGGGACAGGGTTTTTCGGAAAAACTGTTTTTT. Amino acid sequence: CANRGQGFSEKLFF.

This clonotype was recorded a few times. The CDR3 bases are TGTGCCAGCAGCTATCGACACCGACCTAGCACAGATACGCAGTATTTT. It codes for CASSYRHRPSTDTQYF. The J gene is TRBJ2-3, the V gene TRBV7-8; D gene ambiguous. The V end lost 4 bases, the J end lost 0 bases, and 14 bases lay between the germline ends. The CDR3 has 16 amino acids. The germline V gene encodes CDR1 SGHVS and CDR2 FQNEAQ. Complete variable domain (other parts from reference TRBV7-8 and TRBJ2-3): GAGVSQSPRYKVAKRGQDVALRCDPISGHVSLFWYQQALGQGPEFLTYFQNEAQLDKSGLPSDRFFAERPEGSVSTLKIQRTQQEDSAVYLCASSYRHRPSTDTQYFGPGTRLTVL.

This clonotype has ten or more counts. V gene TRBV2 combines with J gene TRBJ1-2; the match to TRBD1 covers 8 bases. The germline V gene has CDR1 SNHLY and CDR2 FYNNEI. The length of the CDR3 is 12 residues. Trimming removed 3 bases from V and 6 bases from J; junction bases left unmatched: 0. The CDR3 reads CASSETGDGYTF. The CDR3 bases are TGTGCCAGCAGTGAGACAGGGGATGGCTACACCTTC.

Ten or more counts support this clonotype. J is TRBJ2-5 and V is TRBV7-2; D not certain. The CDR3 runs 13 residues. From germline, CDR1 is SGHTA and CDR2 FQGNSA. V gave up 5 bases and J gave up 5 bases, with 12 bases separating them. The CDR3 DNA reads TGTGCCAGCAGCCTCGGAATGAGCGAGACCCAGTACTTC. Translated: CASSLGMSETQYF. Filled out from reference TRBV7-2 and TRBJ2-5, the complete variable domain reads GAGVSQSPSNKVTEKGKDVELRCDPISGHTALYWYRQSLGQGLEFLIYFQGNSAPDKSGLPSDRFSAERTGGSVSTLTIQRTQQEDSAVYLCASSLGMSETQYFGPGTRLLVL.

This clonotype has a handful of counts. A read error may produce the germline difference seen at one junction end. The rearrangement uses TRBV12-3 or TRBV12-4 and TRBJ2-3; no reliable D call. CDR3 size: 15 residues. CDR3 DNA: TGTGCCAGCAGTTTAGCGGGAATAAGCACAGATGCGCAGTATTTT. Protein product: CASSLAGISTDAQYF.

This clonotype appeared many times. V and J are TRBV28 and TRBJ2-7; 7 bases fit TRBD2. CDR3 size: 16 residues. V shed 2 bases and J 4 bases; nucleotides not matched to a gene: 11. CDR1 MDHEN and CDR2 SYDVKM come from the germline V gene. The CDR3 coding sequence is TGTGCCAGCAGTTTAAGATTTCGGGGAGCGGGGTACGAGCAGTACTTC. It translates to CASSLRFRGAGYEQYF.

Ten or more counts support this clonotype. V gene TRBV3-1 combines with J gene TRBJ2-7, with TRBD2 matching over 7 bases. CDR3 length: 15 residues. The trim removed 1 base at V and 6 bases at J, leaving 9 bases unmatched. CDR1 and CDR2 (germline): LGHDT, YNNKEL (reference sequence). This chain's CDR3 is CASSQGVQGGSEQYF. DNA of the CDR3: TGTGCCAGCAGCCAAGGAGTCCAGGGAGGGAGCGAGCAGTACTTC.

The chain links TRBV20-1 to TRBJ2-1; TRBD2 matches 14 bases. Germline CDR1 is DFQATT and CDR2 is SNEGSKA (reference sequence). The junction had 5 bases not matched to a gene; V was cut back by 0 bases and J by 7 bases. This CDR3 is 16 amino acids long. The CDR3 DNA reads TGCAGTGCTAGAGACGGGACTAGCGGGAGTCTGAATGAGCAGTTCTTC. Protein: CSARDGTSGSLNEQFF.

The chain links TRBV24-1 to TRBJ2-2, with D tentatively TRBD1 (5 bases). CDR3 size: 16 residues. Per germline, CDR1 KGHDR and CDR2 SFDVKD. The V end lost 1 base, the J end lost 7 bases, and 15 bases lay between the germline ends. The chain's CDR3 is CATSDFSQGRGGELFF. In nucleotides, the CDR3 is TGTGCCACCAGTGATTTTTCGCAGGGAAGGGGCGGGGAGCTGTTTTTT.

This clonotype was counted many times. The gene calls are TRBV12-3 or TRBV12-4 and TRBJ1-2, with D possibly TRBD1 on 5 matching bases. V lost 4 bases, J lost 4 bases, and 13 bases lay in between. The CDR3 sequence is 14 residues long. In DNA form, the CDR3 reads TGTGCCAGCAGTTCCGGGGGGGGAGGCTATGGCTACACCTTC. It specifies CASSSGGGGYGYTF.

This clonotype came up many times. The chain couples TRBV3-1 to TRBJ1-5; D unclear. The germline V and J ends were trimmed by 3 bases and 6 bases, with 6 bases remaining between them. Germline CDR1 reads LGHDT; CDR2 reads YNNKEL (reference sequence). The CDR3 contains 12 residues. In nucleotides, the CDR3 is TGTGCCAGCAGCCAGGGATTTCAGCCCCAGCATTTT. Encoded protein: CASSQGFQPQHF. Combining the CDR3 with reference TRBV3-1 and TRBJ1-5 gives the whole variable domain DTAVSQTPKYLVTQMGNDKSIKCEQNLGHDTMYWYKQDSKKFLKIMFSYNNKELIINETVPNRFSPKSPDKAHLNLHINSLELGDSAVYFCASSQGFQPQHFGDGTRLSIL.

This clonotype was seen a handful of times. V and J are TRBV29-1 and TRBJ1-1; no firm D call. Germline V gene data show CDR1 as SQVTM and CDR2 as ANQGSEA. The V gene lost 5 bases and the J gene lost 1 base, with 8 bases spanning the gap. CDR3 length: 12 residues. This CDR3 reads CSVPKGNTEAFF. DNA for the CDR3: TGCAGCGTTCCTAAGGGGAACACTGAAGCTTTCTTT.

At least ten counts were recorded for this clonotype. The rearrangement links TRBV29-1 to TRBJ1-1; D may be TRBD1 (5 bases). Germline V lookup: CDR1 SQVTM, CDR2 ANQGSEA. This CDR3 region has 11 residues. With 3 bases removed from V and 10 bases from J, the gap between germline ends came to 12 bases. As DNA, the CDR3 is TGCAGCGTTGAGAGGGGCCTAGGAGCTTTCTTT. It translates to CSVERGLGAFF.

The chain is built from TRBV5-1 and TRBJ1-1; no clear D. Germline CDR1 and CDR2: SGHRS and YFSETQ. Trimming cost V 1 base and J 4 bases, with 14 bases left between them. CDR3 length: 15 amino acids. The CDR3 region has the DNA TGCGCCAGCAGCTTGAGTACCACGGCCTTCACTGAAGCTTTCTTT. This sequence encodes CASSLSTTAFTEAFF.

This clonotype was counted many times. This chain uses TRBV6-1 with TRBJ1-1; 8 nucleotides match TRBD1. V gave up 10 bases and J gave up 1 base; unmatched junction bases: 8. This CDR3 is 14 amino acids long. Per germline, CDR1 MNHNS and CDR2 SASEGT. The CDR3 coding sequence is TGTGCCAACAGGGTGCAGGGGGCGAACACTGAAGCTTTCTTT. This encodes CANRVQGANTEAFF.

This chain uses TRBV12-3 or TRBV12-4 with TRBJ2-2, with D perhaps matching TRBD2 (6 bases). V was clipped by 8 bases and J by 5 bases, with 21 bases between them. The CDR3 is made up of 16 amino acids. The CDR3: CASCLGAGRGTGELFF. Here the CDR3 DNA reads TGTGCCAGCTGCCTCGGGGCGGGGAGAGGTACCGGGGAGCTGTTTTTT.

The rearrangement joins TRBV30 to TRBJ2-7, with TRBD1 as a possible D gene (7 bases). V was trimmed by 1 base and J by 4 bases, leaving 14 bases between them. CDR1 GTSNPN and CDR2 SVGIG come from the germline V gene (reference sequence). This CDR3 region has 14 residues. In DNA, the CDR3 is TGTGCCTGGAGTGGACCGACAGGGAGGTACGAGCAGTACTTC. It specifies CAWSGPTGRYEQYF.

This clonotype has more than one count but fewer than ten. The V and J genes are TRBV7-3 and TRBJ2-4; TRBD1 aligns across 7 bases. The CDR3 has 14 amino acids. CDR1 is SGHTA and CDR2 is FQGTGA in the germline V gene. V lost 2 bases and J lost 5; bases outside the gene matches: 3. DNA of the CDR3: TGTGCCAGCAGCTTAGGGGACAGCCAAAACATTCAGTACTTC. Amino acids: CASSLGDSQNIQYF. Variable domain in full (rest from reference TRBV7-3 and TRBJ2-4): GAGVSQTPSNKVTEKGKYVELRCDPISGHTALYWYRQSLGQGPEFLIYFQGTGAADDSGLPNDRFFAVRPEGSVSTLKIQRTERGDSAVYLCASSLGDSQNIQYFGAGTRLSVL.

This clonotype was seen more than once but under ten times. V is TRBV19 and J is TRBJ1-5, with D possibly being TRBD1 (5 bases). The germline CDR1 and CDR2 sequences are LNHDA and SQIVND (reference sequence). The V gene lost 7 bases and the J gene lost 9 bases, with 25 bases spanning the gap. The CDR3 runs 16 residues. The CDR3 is CASTKWGVGTGVPQHF. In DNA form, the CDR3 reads TGTGCCAGTACCAAATGGGGGGTGGGTACCGGGGTGCCCCAGCATTTT.

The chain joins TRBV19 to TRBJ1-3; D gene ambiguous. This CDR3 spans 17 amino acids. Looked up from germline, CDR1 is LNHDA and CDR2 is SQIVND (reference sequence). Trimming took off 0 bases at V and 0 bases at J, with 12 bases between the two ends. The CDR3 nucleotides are TGTGCCAGTAGTATAGATGGAGGTGGTTCCTCTGGAAACACCATATATTTT. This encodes CASSIDGGGSSGNTIYF.

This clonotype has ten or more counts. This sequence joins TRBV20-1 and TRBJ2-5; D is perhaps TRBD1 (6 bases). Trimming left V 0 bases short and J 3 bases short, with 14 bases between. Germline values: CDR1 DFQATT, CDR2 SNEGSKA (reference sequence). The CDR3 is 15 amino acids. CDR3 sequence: CSARDVRQAEETQYF. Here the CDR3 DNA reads TGCAGTGCTAGAGATGTCCGACAGGCCGAAGAGACCCAGTACTTC.

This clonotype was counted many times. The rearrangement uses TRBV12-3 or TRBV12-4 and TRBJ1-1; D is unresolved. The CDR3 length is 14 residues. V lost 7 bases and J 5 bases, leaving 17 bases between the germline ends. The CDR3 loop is CASTRAAGITEAFF. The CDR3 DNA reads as TGTGCCAGCACCCGGGCAGCCGGCATAACTGAAGCTTTCTTT.

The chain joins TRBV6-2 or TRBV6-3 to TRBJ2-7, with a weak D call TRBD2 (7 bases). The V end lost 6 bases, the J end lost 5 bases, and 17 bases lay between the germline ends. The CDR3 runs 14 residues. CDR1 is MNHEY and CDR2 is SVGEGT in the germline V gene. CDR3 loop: CASSRRGGGHEQYF. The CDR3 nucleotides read TGTGCCAGCAGCCGGAGGGGGGGAGGCCACGAGCAGTACTTC.